The sequence of this TCR beta chain was determined in a study of CD8+ T cells in alopecia areata. Study-wide background: Treated individuals took tofacitinib by mouth, 5 to 10 mg twice daily. Tofacitinib treatment spanned 6 to 18 months, with 6 months off drug afterward.

The ends were cut back, 0 bases at V and 3 bases at J, with 11 bases in the middle. Per the germline V gene, CDR1 is SGHTA and CDR2 is FQGNSA. This CDR3 has 15 amino acids. Sampling of alopecia areata patients yielded lesional scalp punch biopsies as well as peripheral blood. cDNA serving as the sequencing template came from extracted, reverse transcribed RNA. The table came from immunoSEQ multiplex PCR; TCRdb's copy has only in-frame clones and leaves some out. The data show 200,000 to 250,000 clones, with more than 45% seen just once and around 0.44% held by the top ten. This TCR was sampled from a human donor with alopecia areata. Sample: CD4+ T cells sorted from blood, taken at week 0. The chain has TRBV7-2 and TRBJ1-2; D perhaps matches TRBD1 (5 bases). CDR3 amino acids: CASSLAAAGYYGYTF. The CDR3, as DNA: TGTGCCAGCAGCTTAGCTGCGGCAGGGTACTATGGCTACACCTTC.